The 21 T cell receptor beta chains listed next were all sequenced from one sample in a study of cytomegalovirus exposure and HLA in healthy donors. Primers: 60 Vbeta forward and 13 Jbeta reverse. Only in-frame clones appear in the TCRdb table, and some are missing; sequencing was by immunoSEQ multiplex PCR. Of roughly 230,000 clones listed, 70% to 90% were seen once; the top ten hold roughly 0.24%. The sequenced material came from PBMCs. Receptor source: a girl aged 2 to 10 in good health and CMV-seronegative.

The chain employs TRBV18 and TRBJ2-7; TRBD1 agrees at 7 bases. The V gene's germline CDR1 is KGHSH and CDR2 LQKENI. CDR3 length: 14 residues. The V and J ends lost 6 bases and 2 bases, in that order; junction bases with no gene match: 7. The CDR3 reads CASSRTGVTYEQYF. The CDR3 bases are TGTGCCAGCTCGAGGACAGGCGTAACCTACGAGCAGTACTTC.

In its sample, this clone was seen a few times. The chain has TRBV6-1 and TRBJ2-3; 8 bases are a match to TRBD2. Germline CDR1 is MNHNS and CDR2 is SASEGT. Trimming at V came to 2 bases and at J to 6 bases, leaving 7 bases not matched to a gene. This CDR3 has 15 residues. CDR3 in amino acids: CASSETGGGFDTQYF. CDR3 nucleotides: TGTGCCAGCAGTGAAACCGGGGGGGGGTTCGATACGCAGTATTTT.

This chain joins TRBV20-1 and TRBJ1-2; D is ambiguous. This CDR3 has 11 residues. The germline CDR1 and CDR2 sequences are DFQATT and SNEGSKA (reference sequence). The CDR3 reads CRAVPNYGYTF. DNA for the CDR3: TGCAGGGCGGTTCCTAACTATGGCTACACCTTC.

This chain connects TRBV27 to TRBJ2-3; weak D call: TRBD2 (5 bases). V lost 0 bases and J 4 bases, leaving 17 bases between the germline ends. The CDR3 is 17 residues long. CDR1 and CDR2 from the germline V gene are MNHEY and SMNVEV (reference sequence). In DNA form, the CDR3 reads TGTGCCAGCAGTTTATCGAGGAGTTACGGGAACCCAGATACGCAGTATTTT. This codes for CASSLSRSYGNPDTQYF.

Here the CDR3 DNA reads TGTGCCAGCTCACCGGGCAGGCCCAGGGAGACCCAGTACTTC. Its translation: CASSPGRPRETQYF. The rearrangement uses TRBV18 and TRBJ2-5, with D unresolved. Trimming removed 3 bases at V and 5 bases at J, with 13 bases between. This CDR3 is built from 14 residues. CDR1 KGHSH and CDR2 LQKENI come from the germline V gene.

This chain links TRBV18 with TRBJ1-4; TRBD1 aligns across 9 bases. The CDR3 contains 15 residues. V lost 5 bases, J lost 5 bases, and 6 bases stayed unmatched. CDR1 is KGHSH and CDR2 is LQKENI in the germline V gene. This CDR3 reads CASSLQGASNEKLFF. In DNA, the CDR3 is TGTGCCAGCTCATTACAGGGGGCTTCAAATGAAAAACTGTTTTTT.

V is TRBV4-1 and J is TRBJ2-5; TRBD1 might be the D (6 bases). The tail of the sequence fits TRBJ2-7 better, so the J call may be wrong. The CDR3 totals 15 residues. Looked up from germline, CDR1 is MGHRA and CDR2 is YSYEKL. The CDR3 loop is CASSERGTPGYEQYF. The CDR3 DNA sequence: TGCGCCAGCAGCGAAAGGGGGACCCCGGGGTACGAGCAGTACTTC.

The CDR3 DNA follows: TGTGCCAGCAGCCGCCGCGGCTCTGGAAACACCATATATTTT. Its translation is CASSRRGSGNTIYF. The rearrangement uses TRBV14 and TRBJ1-3; D ambiguous. This CDR3 contains 14 residues. Trimming took off 4 bases at V and 0 bases at J, with 7 bases between the two ends. Germline CDR1 reads SGHDN; CDR2 reads FVKESK.

This sequence joins TRBV5-6 and TRBJ1-2; D is undetermined. This CDR3 is built from 15 residues. The germline gives CDR1 SGHDT, CDR2 YYEEEE. V lost 0 bases to trimming and J lost 0 bases, with 9 bases between them. The CDR3 sequence is CASSLAVDSNYGYTF. CDR3 nucleotides: TGTGCCAGCAGCTTGGCCGTTGACTCTAACTATGGCTACACCTTC.

The CDR3 nucleotides are TGTGCCAGCAGTCCCCGGACAGGGAGGACTGAAGCTTTCTTT. As protein: CASSPRTGRTEAFF. The chain combines TRBV27 with TRBJ1-1; 8 nucleotides align to TRBD1. Germline CDR1 MNHEY, CDR2 SMNVEV (reference sequence). The CDR3 covers 14 residues. With 5 bases clipped from V and 5 bases from J, the junction kept 7 bases outside the gene matches.

The chain couples TRBV7-9 to TRBJ2-3; 11 bases line up with TRBD2. In germline, CDR1 is SEHNR, CDR2 FQNEAQ (reference sequence). This CDR3 is 16 amino acids long. The J segment lost 2 bases and the V segment lost 5 bases, leaving 6 bases of the junction unmatched. The CDR3 coding sequence is TGTGCCAGCAGCGAGGGACTAGCGGAGTTCACAGATACGCAGTATTTT. This gives the protein CASSEGLAEFTDTQYF.

The gene calls are TRBV7-9 and TRBJ1-1; 7 bases align to TRBD1. With V trimmed by 1 base and J by 10 bases, 3 bases remained unmatched. The CDR3 spans 12 residues. Germline-derived CDR1 and CDR2 are SEHNR and FQNEAQ (reference sequence). The CDR3 nucleotides read TGTGCCAGCAGCTTAGGGTCAGGGGGAGCTTTCTTT. As protein: CASSLGSGGAFF.

V gene TRBV7-2 combines with J gene TRBJ1-2; D possibly corresponds to TRBD1 (5 bases). Trimming left V 4 bases short and J 8 bases short, with 17 bases between. Germline V gene lookup returns CDR1 SGHTA and CDR2 FQGNSA. The CDR3 totals 14 residues. CDR3 region: CASSSGRVRSGYTF. Written as DNA, the CDR3 is TGTGCCAGCAGCTCAGGGAGGGTTAGATCCGGCTACACCTTC.

The rearrangement uses TRBV20-1 and TRBJ2-3; possibly TRBD2 for D (5 bases). The CDR3 is 11 residues long. Trimming took off 7 bases at V and 5 bases at J, with 10 bases between the two ends. Germline V gives CDR1 DFQATT, CDR2 SNEGSKA (reference sequence). CDR3 in amino acids: CSVSGLDTQYF. CDR3 DNA: TGCAGTGTGAGCGGACTAGATACGCAGTATTTT.

This clone was seen only once. J is TRBJ1-1 and V is TRBV2, with 7 positions matching TRBD1. This CDR3 has 12 amino acids. V lost 6 bases to trimming and J lost 7 bases; unmatched junction nucleotides: 5. The germline V gene has CDR1 SNHLY and CDR2 FYNNEI. The CDR3 nucleotides read TGTGCCAGCAGCGTACAGGGGCTTGAAGCTTTCTTT. Translation gives CASSVQGLEAFF.

This chain links TRBV5-1 with TRBJ2-7, with 12 bases aligning to TRBD1. In germline, CDR1 is SGHRS, CDR2 YFSETQ. The CDR3 covers 15 residues. Germline trimming cut 4 bases from V and 5 bases from J; bases unmatched to any gene: 7. The CDR3 loop is CASSTRDRGLHEQYF. In DNA, the CDR3 is TGCGCCAGCAGCACGAGGGACAGGGGGCTCCACGAGCAGTACTTC.

The chain combines TRBV6-1 with TRBJ2-7; 9 bases map to TRBD1. The V gene's germline CDR1 is MNHNS and CDR2 SASEGT. This CDR3 has 16 amino acids. After removal of 2 bases from V and 1 base from J, the junction contained 6 bases not matched to a gene. As DNA, the CDR3 is TGTGCCAGCAGTGAATTTTTGGGACAGGGTTCCTACGAGCAGTACTTC. This sequence encodes CASSEFLGQGSYEQYF.

V and J are TRBV12-5 and TRBJ1-3, with unresolved D. Germline loops: CDR1 LGHNT, CDR2 FRNRAP. The CDR3 length is 19 residues. V dropped 3 bases and J dropped 0 bases, with 21 bases sitting between them. The CDR3 DNA reads as TGTGCTAGTGGTTTCCTAAGAGAGTCGGAAGCGCCCTCTGGAAACACCATATATTTT. It is translated as CASGFLRESEAPSGNTIYF.

The rearrangement links TRBV5-1 to TRBJ1-6, with D possibly TRBD1 on 6 matching bases. Germline CDR1 and CDR2: SGHRS and YFSETQ. The CDR3 length is 16 residues. V was pared by 0 bases and J by 8 bases, with 15 bases between. The CDR3 DNA sequence: TGCGCCAGCAGCTTGGTGGGCAGGGGAGCGTATTCACCCCTCCACTTT. Translated, it gives CASSLVGRGAYSPLHF.

The J gene is TRBJ2-1, the V gene TRBV6-5; no reliable D call. V lost 4 bases and J lost 0, with 10 bases in between. CDR1 is MNHEY and CDR2 is SVGAGI in the germline V gene. CDR3 length equals 15 residues. CDR3 in DNA: TGTGCCAGCAGTTTTAGACTGGGCTCCTACAATGAGCAGTTCTTC. Its protein is CASSFRLGSYNEQFF.

This clone was found a few times. The gene calls are TRBV5-1 and TRBJ1-1; maybe TRBD1 (6 bases). Germline CDR1 is SGHRS and CDR2 is YFSETQ. This CDR3 has 13 amino acids. Deletions cut 5 bases from V and 0 bases from J, with 8 bases between. CDR3 nucleotides: TGCGCCAGCAGGGACAGTCTGAACACTGAAGCTTTCTTT. Translated: CASRDSLNTEAFF.